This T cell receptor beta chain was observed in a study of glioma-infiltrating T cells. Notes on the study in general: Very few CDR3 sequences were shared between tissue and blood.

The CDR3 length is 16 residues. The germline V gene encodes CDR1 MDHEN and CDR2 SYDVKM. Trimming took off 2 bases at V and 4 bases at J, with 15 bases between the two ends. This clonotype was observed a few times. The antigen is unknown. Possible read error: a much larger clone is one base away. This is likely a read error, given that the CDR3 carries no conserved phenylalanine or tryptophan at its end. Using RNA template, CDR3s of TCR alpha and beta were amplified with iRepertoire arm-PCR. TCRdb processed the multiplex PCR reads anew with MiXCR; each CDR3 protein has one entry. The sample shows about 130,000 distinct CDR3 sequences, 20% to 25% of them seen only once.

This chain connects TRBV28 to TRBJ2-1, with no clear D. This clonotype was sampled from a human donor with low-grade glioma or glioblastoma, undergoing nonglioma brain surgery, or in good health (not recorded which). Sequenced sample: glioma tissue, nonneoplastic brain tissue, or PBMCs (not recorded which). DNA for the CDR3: TGTGCCAGCAGTTTAGGAATTCATCCAAGATACAATGAGCAGTTCTCC. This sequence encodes CASSLGIHPRYNEQFS.